These T cell receptor beta chains were read from a single sample in a study of blood T cell repertoires in COVID-19. Sequencing used immunoSEQ multiplex PCR; TCRdb keeps in-frame clones, though not all of them. The sample yields about 28,000 clones, over 75% seen once. Sequencing was done on a sample of peripheral blood. The receptors were sampled from a man in his 70s with active COVID-19. CDR3s include the opening cysteine and the closing phenylalanine or tryptophan. The order of the fields is J gene, V gene, clone size, D gene, CDR3 protein, CDR3 DNA. D genes are given only for firm matches. Rows may omit the clone size; those that give it use once, few, many or a size class.

TRBJ1-5 | TRBV2 | - | - | CASSETAGLIGNQPQHF | TGTGCCAGCAGTGAAACGGCAGGGTTGATAGGCAATCAGCCCCAGCATTTT
TRBJ2-3 | TRBV7-9 | - | - | CASSPERAGSTDTQYF | TGTGCCAGCAGCCCCGAGAGGGCGGGGAGCACAGATACGCAGTATTTT
TRBJ2-3 | TRBV7-2 | - | - | CASSPVGGLTDTQYF | TGTGCCAGCAGCCCAGTAGGGGGTCTCACAGATACGCAGTATTTT
TRBJ2-3 | TRBV30 | few | TRBD2 | CAWSGWGGTDTQYF | TGTGCCTGGAGTGGCTGGGGGGGGACAGATACGCAGTATTTT
TRBJ1-5 | TRBV6-2/TRBV6-3 | - | - | CASSLDSSNQPQHF | TGTGCCAGCAGTTTGGACAGTAGTAATCAGCCCCAGCATTTT
TRBJ1-2 | TRBV5-3 | few | - | CARSLKSTGGYGYTF | TGTGCCAGAAGCCTAAAATCGACAGGAGGATATGGCTACACCTTC
TRBJ2-2 | TRBV5-6 | - | TRBD1 | CASSSPGQGIGELFF | TGTGCCAGCAGCTCGCCGGGACAGGGTATCGGGGAGCTGTTTTTT
TRBJ1-2 | TRBV5-1 | - | TRBD1 | CASSGGTGIDGYTF | TGCGCCAGCAGCGGGGGGACAGGGATCGATGGCTACACCTTC
TRBJ2-1 | TRBV5-4 | - | TRBD2 | CASRLNPGTSGGNEQFF | TGTGCCAGCAGACTTAATCCCGGGACTAGCGGGGGAAATGAGCAGTTCTTC
TRBJ2-3 | TRBV9 | few | TRBD2 | CASSVDLRSGGAGGTDTQYF | TGTGCCAGCAGCGTAGATTTAAGGAGCGGGGGGGCCGGGGGCACAGATACGCAGTATTTT
TRBJ1-1 | TRBV4-2 | - | - | CASSQGSGGDTEAFF | TGTGCCAGCAGCCAAGGGTCCGGGGGGGACACTGAAGCTTTCTTT
TRBJ2-7 | TRBV7-8 | - | TRBD1 | CASSFGDRVPSGQYF | TGTGCCAGCAGCTTTGGGGACAGGGTGCCCAGTGGGCAGTACTTC
TRBJ2-7 | TRBV2 | - | TRBD1 | CASSQDGTVSYEQYF | TGTGCCAGCAGTCAGGATGGGACAGTGTCCTACGAGCAGTACTTC
TRBJ2-5 | TRBV21-1 | - | - | CASSPLAGGYQETQYF | TGTGCCAGCAGCCCTCTAGCGGGGGGGTACCAAGAGACCCAGTACTTC
TRBJ1-5 | TRBV4-2 | - | - | CASSQGSNQPQHF | TGTGCCAGCAGTCAGGGGAGCAATCAGCCCCAGCATTTT
TRBJ2-3 | TRBV3-1/TRBV3-2 | - | TRBD2 | CASKLSGGTDTQYF | TGTGCCAGCAAATTAAGCGGGGGCACAGATACGCAGTATTTT
TRBJ1-1 | TRBV20-1 | - | - | CSALGQNEAFF | TGCAGTGCTCTCGGACAGAATGAAGCTTTCTTT
TRBJ2-7 | TRBV2 | - | - | CASRRDSPYEQYF | TGTGCCAGCAGGCGGGACTCCCCATACGAGCAGTACTTC
TRBJ2-5 | TRBV5-1 | - | - | CASSSDSWVQETQYF | TGCGCCAGCAGCTCAGACAGTTGGGTCCAAGAGACCCAGTACTTC
TRBJ1-3 | TRBV5-1 | - | TRBD1 | CASRLDRGPGNTIYF | TGCGCCAGCAGACTAGACAGGGGGCCTGGAAACACCATATATTTT
TRBJ1-2 | TRBV2 | - | TRBD1 | CASSEIGGQSNGYTF | TGTGCCAGCAGTGAAATCGGGGGACAGTCCAATGGCTACACCTTC
TRBJ1-5 | TRBV30 | - | - | CAWSAVGLDQPQHF | TGTGCCTGGAGTGCCGTGGGACTCGATCAGCCCCAGCATTTT
TRBJ2-6 | TRBV4-1 | - | - | CASSQERPGVGGSGANVLTF | TGCGCCAGCAGCCAAGAAAGGCCGGGGGTGGGTGGCTCTGGGGCCAACGTCCTGACTTTC
TRBJ1-4 | TRBV30 | - | TRBD1 | CAWSEGAGGGEKLFF | TGTGCCTGGAGTGAGGGTGCAGGGGGCGGTGAAAAACTGTTTTTT
TRBJ1-2 | TRBV21-1 | - | - | CASSKWGDRGYGYTF | TGTGCCAGCAGCAAGTGGGGGGACAGGGGCTATGGCTACACCTTC
TRBJ2-3 | TRBV30 | - | - | CAWSGGLGQTTDTQYF | TGTGCCTGGAGTGGGGGACTTGGTCAAACCACAGATACGCAGTATTTT
TRBJ2-2 | TRBV9 | - | TRBD1 | CASSVGDRGTGELFF | TGTGCCAGCAGCGTAGGGGACAGGGGAACCGGGGAGCTGTTTTTT
TRBJ2-5 | TRBV29-1 | - | TRBD1 | CSVGTGAGETQYF | TGCAGCGTTGGGACAGGGGCTGGGGAGACCCAGTACTTC
TRBJ2-7 | TRBV7-2 | - | - | CASSLETFSYEQYF | TGTGCCAGCAGCTTAGAGACTTTCTCCTACGAGCAGTACTTC
TRBJ1-5 | TRBV4-3 | - | - | CASSQDRTPQPQHF | TGCGCCAGCAGCCAAGATAGGACACCTCAGCCCCAGCATTTT
TRBJ1-2 | TRBV29-1 | - | TRBD1 | CSENRDRAGGYTF | TGCAGCGAGAACCGGGACAGGGCAGGTGGCTACACCTTC
TRBJ2-2 | TRBV14 | - | TRBD2 | CASTAGGGTGELFF | TGTGCCAGCACCGCGGGGGGTGGCACCGGGGAGCTGTTTTTT
TRBJ2-7 | TRBV2 | - | - | CASRDSYEQYF | TGTGCCAGCCGAGATTCCTACGAGCAGTACTTC
TRBJ1-5 | TRBV15 | - | TRBD1 | CATSRDQGGIVAQPQHF | TGTGCCACCAGCAGAGATCAGGGGGGAATAGTGGCTCAGCCCCAGCATTTT
TRBJ1-4 | TRBV19 | - | TRBD1 | CASSAYNRGPTNEKLFF | TGTGCCAGTAGTGCCTATAACAGGGGCCCAACTAATGAAAAACTGTTTTTT
TRBJ1-1 | TRBV19 | - | TRBD1 | CASTHGQGRDLNTEAFF | TGTGCCAGTACCCATGGACAGGGTCGGGATTTGAACACTGAAGCTTTCTTT
TRBJ2-7 | TRBV6-5 | - | - | CASSYSASISYEQYF | TGTGCCAGCAGTTACTCGGCTAGCATCTCCTACGAGCAGTACTTC
TRBJ2-6 | TRBV28 | - | TRBD1 | CASRTDRLASGANVLTF | TGTGCCAGCAGAACGGACAGGTTGGCCTCTGGGGCCAACGTCCTGACTTTC
TRBJ2-7 | TRBV2 | - | TRBD1 | CASSVGTGGTYEQYF | TGTGCCAGCAGTGTCGGGACAGGGGGGACCTACGAGCAGTACTTC
TRBJ2-5 | TRBV7-9 | - | TRBD1 | CASSSLTGVYQETQYF | TGTGCCAGCAGCTCCCTGACAGGGGTGTATCAAGAGACCCAGTACTTC